This T cell receptor beta chain originates from a study of response to subunit inactivated influenza vaccine. The study's findings and limits: Authors suggested few new T cells are recruited by each seasonal influenza vaccination.

This CDR3 has 15 residues. The V end lost 1 base, the J end lost 2 bases, and 12 bases lay between the germline ends. CDR1 and CDR2 (germline): LGHNA, YSLEER. In TCRdb, the RT-PCR reads were re-called with MiXCR into one record per CDR3 protein. There are about 780,000 distinct CDR3 sequences in the sample; 15% to 20% occur only once, and about a tenth lies in the top ten. This clonotype was seen more than once but under ten times. Antigen: not known. The chain combines TRBV4-3 with TRBJ2-7; TRBD2 might be the D (5 bases). Here the sequenced sample was PBMCs from blood, taken around 5 days after vaccination. The receptor's source is a man aged 45-60 years who received an inactivated influenza vaccine. CDR3 DNA: TGCGCCAGCAGCCAAGGGCACACGGGGACCTACGAGCAGTACTTC. Its protein is CASSQGHTGTYEQYF.